The rows below give T cell receptor beta chains drawn from one sample of a study of T cell responses to AZD1222 COVID-19 vaccine. Assay: immunoSEQ multiplex PCR; the TCRdb copy retains only in-frame clones and omits some. The data hold 200,000 or so clones, with 94% observed a single time. This specimen consisted of peripheral blood, obtained on day 0 of AZD1222 vaccination. These receptor sequences come from an adult in good health. Each CDR3 is given with its conserved first and last residue. D genes are given only for firm matches. For some rows the clone size is stated as once, few or many, or as a class when expanded; others skip it.

>TRBJ2-5|TRBD1|TRBV11-2|NA
TGTGCCAGCAGCTTAGGGGACAGGGCCCAAGAGACCCAGTACTTC
CASSLGDRAQETQYF
>TRBJ2-7|NA|TRBV6-5|once
TGTGCCAGCAGTTACTCGCGGACAACCTACGAGCAGTACTTC
CASSYSRTTYEQYF
>TRBJ2-5|NA|TRBV29-1|NA
TGCAGCGTTGAAGATACGTCGCGGGGAGAGACCCAGTACTTC
CSVEDTSRGETQYF
>TRBJ2-7|NA|TRBV11-2|NA
TGTGCCAGCAGCTTAGGCCAGGGGACCGAGCAGTACTTC
CASSLGQGTEQYF
>TRBJ1-6|NA|TRBV28|NA
TGTGCCAGCAGTTGGACCGCCTATAATTCACCCCTCCACTTT
CASSWTAYNSPLHF
>TRBJ2-5|NA|TRBV6-1|NA
TGTGCCAGCAGTGTAGTTTCGGGACGCAGACAAGAGACCCAGTACTTC
CASSVVSGRRQETQYF
>TRBJ2-1|NA|TRBV9|NA
TGTGCCAGCAGCGTAGGGCTAGCGCTCTACAATGAGCAGTTCTTC
CASSVGLALYNEQFF
>TRBJ2-1|NA|TRBV7-8|NA
TGTGCCAGCAGCCCCGAAGTCGGGGGCGATGAGCAGTTCTTC
CASSPEVGGDEQFF
>TRBJ1-2|NA|TRBV9|NA
TGTGCCAGCAGCCAAACCCCCGAGGGGCGCGGCTACACCTTC
CASSQTPEGRGYTF
>TRBJ2-3|TRBD2|TRBV2|NA
TGTGCCAGCACGTTTTCGACTAGCGGGAGTGATACGCAGTATTTT
CASTFSTSGSDTQYF
>TRBJ1-1|TRBD1|TRBV6-5|NA
TGTGCCAGCAGGCCCGGGGACAGAATGAACACTGAAGCTTTCTTT
CASRPGDRMNTEAFF
>TRBJ1-5|TRBD1|TRBV18|NA
TGTGCCAGCTCACCCTCGGCAGGGGGGTATAGCAATCAGCCCCAGCATTTT
CASSPSAGGYSNQPQHF
>TRBJ2-7|NA|TRBV4-1|once
TGCGCCAGCAGCCAAGATTTGGGGGGCGAGCAGTACTTC
CASSQDLGGEQYF
>TRBJ1-6|TRBD1|TRBV27|NA
TGTGCCAGCAGTCCCGGGGACAGGGGCAATTCACCCCTCCACTTT
CASSPGDRGNSPLHF
>TRBJ1-1|NA|TRBV21-1|NA
TGTGCCAGCAGCGCCGAGGACAGGGGGCTTTGGAACACTGAAGCTTTCTTT
CASSAEDRGLWNTEAFF
>TRBJ2-5|NA|TRBV5-6|NA
TGTGCCAGCAGCTTTCGGGTGGGGGAGACCCAGTACTTC
CASSFRVGETQYF
>TRBJ1-5|NA|TRBV12-3/TRBV12-4|NA
TGTGCCAGCAGTTTAGAAGGTCATCAGCCCCAGCATTTT
CASSLEGHQPQHF
>TRBJ2-7|TRBD1|TRBV6-2/TRBV6-3|NA
TGTGCCAGCAGTTATTTTCGGGACAGGGGGTACGAGCAGTACTTC
CASSYFRDRGYEQYF
>TRBJ1-6|TRBD1|TRBV6-5|NA
TGTGCCAGCGGTCAGTTGACAGGGGAGTCACCCCTCCACTTT
CASGQLTGESPLHF
>TRBJ1-1|NA|TRBV5-6|once
TGTGCCAGCAGCATCGGGACGGCTGAAGCTTTCTTT
CASSIGTAEAFF
>TRBJ1-4|NA|TRBV6-4|once
TGTGCCAGCAGTGACTCGAGCGGGGATGCAACTAATGAAAAACTGTTTTTT
CASSDSSGDATNEKLFF
>TRBJ1-1|NA|TRBV6-5|once
TGTGCCACCCTTCTCCGGGCCTTGAACACTGAAGCTTTCTTT
CATLLRALNTEAFF
>TRBJ1-2|NA|TRBV3-1/TRBV3-2|once
TGTGCCAGCAGCCAACCTGGACAGTACGGCTACACCTTC
CASSQPGQYGYTF
>TRBJ2-7|NA|TRBV19|NA
TGTGCCAGTAGTAACCGCCGCGGTGAGCAGTACTTC
CASSNRRGEQYF
>TRBJ2-7|NA|TRBV19|NA
TGTGCCAGTAGTAGAGGGGGTGAGCAGTACTTC
CASSRGGEQYF